Presented here are 8 T cell receptor beta chains from one specimen sequenced in a study of Ad26.COV2.S vaccination and SARS-CoV-2 variants. Sequencing used immunoSEQ multiplex PCR; TCRdb keeps in-frame clones, though not all of them. Of around 300,000 clones listed, roughly 90% were seen once; the top ten hold about 10%. Treatment noted: about 20 received Ad26.COV2.S at low or high dose, single or two shots; 5 received placebo; per-sample allocation not given. At day 63 after the first vaccine or placebo injection, samples were drawn. The specimen comprised peripheral blood, sampled in a trial of Ad26.COV2.S vaccine versus placebo. These receptors came from a person aged 18-60 years who received the Ad26.COV2.S COVID-19 vaccine or a placebo.

This rearrangement joins TRBV6-2 or TRBV6-3 to TRBJ2-7; D is unresolved. V dropped 4 bases and J dropped 12 bases, with 13 bases sitting between them. The germline CDR1 and CDR2 sequences are MNHEY and SVGEGT. The CDR3 is 11 residues long. CDR3 in amino acids: CASSSNHPMYF. CDR3 nucleotides: TGTGCCAGCAGTTCTAACCATCCGATGTACTTC.

The chain joins TRBV24-1 to TRBJ2-3; 9 bases line up with TRBD2. The CDR3 runs to 15 residues. Trimming cost V 4 bases and J 1 base; bases outside gene matches: 2. Germline-derived CDR1 and CDR2 are KGHDR and SFDVKD. DNA for the CDR3: TGTGCCACCAGTGACCCTAGCGGGGGCACAGATACGCAGTATTTT. The encoded protein is CATSDPSGGTDTQYF.

This chain joins TRBV6-6 and TRBJ1-2, with a possible D match to TRBD1 (5 bases). There are 14 residues in the CDR3. V lost 2 bases and J 4 bases, leaving 11 bases between the germline ends. CDR1 and CDR2 (germline): MNHNY, SVGAGI (reference sequence). CDR3 amino acids: CASSYTSGIYGYTF. CDR3 DNA sequence: TGTGCCAGCAGTTACACTTCAGGGATCTATGGCTACACCTTC.

This rearrangement joins TRBV11-2 to TRBJ1-2; TRBD1 is a possible D gene (5 bases). This CDR3 has 13 amino acids. V dropped 4 bases and J dropped 7 bases, with 13 bases sitting between them. Germline V gene lookup returns CDR1 SGHAT and CDR2 FQNNGV. The CDR3 here is CASSSHSQGGYTF. CDR3 nucleotides: TGTGCCAGCAGCTCCCACTCTCAGGGTGGCTACACCTTC.

The chain links TRBV7-9 to TRBJ2-1, with D uncertain. Looked up from germline, CDR1 is SEHNR and CDR2 is FQNEAQ (reference sequence). V was clipped by 5 bases and J by 5 bases, with 10 bases between them. The length of the CDR3 is 13 residues. The CDR3 DNA reads as TGTGCCAGCAGCCCAGGACGAAACAATGAGCAGTTCTTC. Protein product: CASSPGRNNEQFF.

The gene calls are TRBV30 and TRBJ1-2; D is uncertain. The CDR3 is made up of 15 amino acids. V gave up 0 bases and J gave up 4 bases, with 15 bases separating them. CDR1 and CDR2 from the germline V gene are GTSNPN and SVGIG (reference sequence). The CDR3 DNA sequence: TGTGCCTGGAGTGTAATGATAATTTTGGGCTATGGCTACACCTTC. As protein: CAWSVMIILGYGYTF.

The chain has TRBV2 and TRBJ2-5; 8 nucleotides align to TRBD1. This CDR3 is built from 14 residues. Trimming took 5 bases from V and 1 from J; bases not matched to a gene: 3. From germline, CDR1 is SNHLY and CDR2 FYNNEI. CDR3 coding DNA: TGTGCCAGCAGTCTAACAGGGGGCCAAGAGACCCAGTACTTC. Protein: CASSLTGGQETQYF.

This clone showed up just a few times. The chain carries TRBV4-1 and TRBJ1-2; TRBD1 might be the D (5 bases). V gave up 1 base and J gave up 0 bases, with 9 bases separating them. Germline CDR1 is MGHRA and CDR2 is YSYEKL. The CDR3 contains 15 residues. CDR3 bases: TGCGCCAGCAGCCAAGGCAGGGTTCCTAACTATGGCTACACCTTC. Protein sequence: CASSQGRVPNYGYTF.